Listed below are T cell receptor beta chains from one sample, sequenced in a study of T cell responses to AZD1222 COVID-19 vaccine. TCRdb keeps only in-frame clones here, not all; method: immunoSEQ multiplex PCR. The sample lists 130,000 to 150,000 clones; 70% to 90% were seen once. Sequencing was performed on peripheral blood, taken on day 0 of AZD1222 vaccination. The receptors derive from an adult in good health. Both conserved end residues are part of each CDR3. D genes are given only for firm matches. Not every row has a clone size; where given, it reads once, few, many or a size class.

TRBJ2-1 | 16 | - | TRBV7-3 | TRBD2 | TGTGCCAGCAGCTGGACCACTAGCGCAAGATACAATGAGCAGTTCTTC | CASSWTTSARYNEQFF
TRBJ2-7 | 13 | - | TRBV19 | - | TGTGCCAGTAGTATATTGGGGGGCTACGAGCAGTACTTC | CASSILGGYEQYF
TRBJ2-1 | 15 | - | TRBV11-3 | - | TGTGCCAGCAGCTTAGATCGGGGACCTTTAAATGAGCAGTTCTTC | CASSLDRGPLNEQFF
TRBJ2-2 | 18 | - | TRBV6-4 | TRBD2 | TGTGCCAGCAGTGACTCGATTAGAGCGGGAATGAACACCGGGGAGCTGTTTTTT | CASSDSIRAGMNTGELFF
TRBJ1-5 | 15 | - | TRBV19 | - | TGTGCCAGTAGTCCCCAGACAGCGGGCAATCAGCCCCAGCATTTT | CASSPQTAGNQPQHF
TRBJ2-7 | 15 | - | TRBV7-8 | - | TGTGCCAGCAGCTTAGGAGGGGGGAGCTCCTACGAGCAGTACTTC | CASSLGGGSSYEQYF
TRBJ2-2 | 13 | - | TRBV19 | - | TGTGCCAGTAGTATCGGGAACACCGGGGAGCTGTTTTTT | CASSIGNTGELFF
TRBJ2-2 | 18 | - | TRBV19 | - | TGTGCCAGTAGTTTCAGGGGAGGCTCGTTTAAGAACACCGGGGAGCTGTTTTTT | CASSFRGGSFKNTGELFF
TRBJ1-3 | 15 | - | TRBV19 | - | TGTGCCAGTAGTATGGGACACCGCTCTGGAAACACCATATATTTT | CASSMGHRSGNTIYF
TRBJ1-5 | 14 | - | TRBV6-5 | TRBD1 | TGTGCCAGCGGGAGATCAGGGGGCGGTCAGCCCCAGCATTTT | CASGRSGGGQPQHF
TRBJ2-3 | 17 | once | TRBV28 | - | TGTGCCAGCAGTTCCTGGGGGCGGCGGGATGGCACAGATACGCAGTATTTT | CASSSWGRRDGTDTQYF
TRBJ2-3 | 14 | few | TRBV6-2/TRBV6-3 | TRBD2 | TGTGCCAGCAGTTCTAGCGGACCCACAGATACGCAGTATTTT | CASSSSGPTDTQYF
TRBJ1-2 | 16 | - | TRBV5-4 | - | TGTGCCAGCAGCCTATATTTCCGGACGGAGACCTATGGCTACACCTTC | CASSLYFRTETYGYTF
TRBJ1-6 | 15 | few | TRBV2 | TRBD1 | TGTGCCAGCAGTGCGGGGACAGGGCCCCGTTCACCCCTCCACTTT | CASSAGTGPRSPLHF
TRBJ2-1 | 14 | once | TRBV30 | - | TGTGCCTGGAGTGTTGGGGCTAGCTACAATGAGCAGTTCTTC | CAWSVGASYNEQFF
TRBJ1-2 | 17 | - | TRBV19 | TRBD1 | TGTGCCAGTAGTGGTGCTTACGGCCAGGGGGCTGGCTATGGCTACACCTTC | CASSGAYGQGAGYGYTF
TRBJ2-7 | 17 | - | TRBV6-2/TRBV6-3 | TRBD1 | TGTGCCAGCAGTTCCTTCTCCTTCCGGGACAGGGACTACGAGCAGTACTTC | CASSSFSFRDRDYEQYF
TRBJ2-1 | 14 | - | TRBV11-1 | TRBD2 | TGTGCCAGCACTAGCGGGACTAATTACAATGAGCAGTTCTTC | CASTSGTNYNEQFF
TRBJ1-2 | 14 | - | TRBV4-1 | - | TGCGCCAGCAGCCGTGGGCCGGTTAACTATGGCTACACCTTC | CASSRGPVNYGYTF
TRBJ2-1 | 11 | - | TRBV7-9 | - | TGTGCCAGCGGGGTGTTCAATGAGCAGTTCTTC | CASGVFNEQFF
TRBJ2-5 | 14 | - | TRBV6-5 | - | TGTGCCAGCAAACCCGTCGCAGGGTGGGAGACCCAGTACTTC | CASKPVAGWETQYF
TRBJ2-5 | 12 | once | TRBV28 | - | TGTGCCAGCAGTTCGGACCAAGAGACCCAGTACTTC | CASSSDQETQYF
TRBJ2-7 | 13 | - | TRBV27 | - | TGTGCCAGCAGCCCGAGGGGTCCCTACGAGCAGTACTTC | CASSPRGPYEQYF
TRBJ1-3 | 14 | - | TRBV19 | - | TGTGCCAGTAAAATCGGGCAGGTTGGAAACACCATATATTTT | CASKIGQVGNTIYF
TRBJ1-4 | 21 | - | TRBV9 | - | TGTGCCAGCAGCGTAGAACTACTGGAGGACTTAGGGGCGGCGGCTAATGAAAAACTGTTTTTT | CASSVELLEDLGAAANEKLFF
TRBJ1-2 | 15 | - | TRBV5-6 | - | TGTGCCAGCAGCTCTACGTGGAGGGGCGACGATGGCTACACCTTC | CASSSTWRGDDGYTF
TRBJ1-6 | 13 | - | TRBV28 | - | TGTGCCAGCAGCCTCCCCTCTAATTCACCCCTCCACTTT | CASSLPSNSPLHF
TRBJ2-3 | 14 | - | TRBV29-1 | TRBD2 | TGCAGCGTTCCAACTAGCGCCAGCACAGATACGCAGTATTTT | CSVPTSASTDTQYF
TRBJ1-1 | 12 | once | TRBV7-9 | - | TGTGCCAGCAGCTTTCTTTCTGGTGAAGCTTTCTTT | CASSFLSGEAFF
TRBJ2-7 | 15 | - | TRBV6-2/TRBV6-3 | TRBD1 | TGTGCCAGCAGTTACCCGAGACAGGGGCGGGCCGAGCAGTACTTC | CASSYPRQGRAEQYF
TRBJ1-4 | 12 | - | TRBV2 | TRBD1 | TGTGCCAGTCGACAGGGTAATGAAAAACTGTTTTTT | CASRQGNEKLFF
TRBJ2-7 | 13 | - | TRBV27 | - | TGTGCCAGCAGTTTTTCAGGGGAGAAAGAGCAGTACTTC | CASSFSGEKEQYF
TRBJ2-1 | 14 | - | TRBV7-8 | - | TGTGCCAGCAGCTTCGGTGTGGGGGCCGATGAGCAGTTCTTC | CASSFGVGADEQFF
TRBJ1-1 | 14 | - | TRBV5-1 | - | TGCGCCAGCAGGAAACGGTTGGGGAACACTGAAGCTTTCTTT | CASRKRLGNTEAFF
TRBJ1-3 | 13 | - | TRBV20-1 | - | TGCAGTGCTAGTCAGGGTACCTTAAACACCATATATTTT | CSASQGTLNTIYF
TRBJ1-4 | 15 | - | TRBV9 | TRBD1 | TGTGCCAGCAGCGGGGGACAGTCTCCTAATGAAAAACTGTTTTTT | CASSGGQSPNEKLFF
TRBJ2-1 | 13 | - | TRBV5-6 | - | TGTGCCAGCAGCGACGGTGTTAGGTATGAGCAGTTCTTC | CASSDGVRYEQFF
TRBJ1-2 | 13 | - | TRBV7-9 | TRBD1 | TGTGCCAGCAGCTTAGCGGGCCAGGGGGGCCACACCTTC | CASSLAGQGGHTF
TRBJ2-3 | 14 | - | TRBV7-2 | - | TGTGCCAGCAGCTTAGAGAGGGGGGCGGGTACGCAGTATTTT | CASSLERGAGTQYF
TRBJ2-7 | 15 | - | TRBV7-2 | TRBD2 | TGTGCCAGCAGCCCCTTAGCGGGAGGCACCTACGAGCAGTACTTC | CASSPLAGGTYEQYF
TRBJ1-4 | 13 | - | TRBV27 | - | TGTGCCAGCAGTTTTATAGGGAATGAAAAACTGTTTTTT | CASSFIGNEKLFF
TRBJ2-2 | 14 | - | TRBV7-9 | TRBD1 | TGTGCCAGCATCGACAGGGGTAACACCGGGGAGCTGTTTTTT | CASIDRGNTGELFF
TRBJ2-7 | 15 | - | TRBV29-1 | TRBD1 | TGCAGCGTTGGCCGGGACAGGGGAATCGGGAGCGAGCAGTACTTC | CSVGRDRGIGSEQYF
TRBJ1-5 | 17 | - | TRBV20-1 | - | TGCAGTGCTAGTAGCGAGAGGGGCGCTTATAGCAATCAGCCCCAGCATTTT | CSASSERGAYSNQPQHF
TRBJ1-3 | 15 | once | TRBV7-8 | - | TGTGCCAGCAGCTTAGACAGGGAATCTGGAAACACCATATATTTT | CASSLDRESGNTIYF
TRBJ1-1 | 13 | - | TRBV11-1 | - | TGTGCCAGCAGCCAAGGGACATTCACTGAAGCTTTCTTT | CASSQGTFTEAFF
TRBJ1-2 | 15 | - | TRBV15 | TRBD1 | TGTGCCACCAGCAGAAGGACAGGGTTGGACTATGGCTACACCTTC | CATSRRTGLDYGYTF
TRBJ2-7 | 15 | - | TRBV27 | - | TGTGCCAGCAGACTGGGGGCAGGGCGAAGATACGAGCAGTACTTC | CASRLGAGRRYEQYF
TRBJ2-4 | 16 | - | TRBV5-4 | - | TGTGCCAGCAGCTTGAGTGTGTGGGGGGACAAAAACATTCAGTACTTC | CASSLSVWGDKNIQYF
TRBJ1-3 | 15 | few | TRBV3-1/TRBV3-2 | TRBD1 | TGTGCCAGCAGCCAAAATACAGGGGCTGGAAACACCATATATTTT | CASSQNTGAGNTIYF
TRBJ1-2 | 12 | - | TRBV5-1 | - | TGCGCCAGCAGCTTCGGAGGTGGTGGCTACACCTTC | CASSFGGGGYTF
TRBJ1-5 | 15 | - | TRBV19 | - | TGTGCCAGTAGTTACAGCTTTAATAGCAATCAGCCCCAGCATTTT | CASSYSFNSNQPQHF
TRBJ1-2 | 12 | - | TRBV6-5 | - | TGTGCCAGCAGTTACGGAACCGATGGCTACACCTTC | CASSYGTDGYTF
TRBJ2-7 | 12 | many | TRBV6-5 | - | TGTGCCAGCACGCGCGGGATATACGAGCAGTACTTC | CASTRGIYEQYF
TRBJ2-7 | 14 | - | TRBV2 | TRBD2 | TGTGCCAGCAGTGTCTCAGGGACTAGCCTGAGGCAGTACTTC | CASSVSGTSLRQYF
TRBJ1-4 | 12 | - | TRBV19 | - | TGTGCCAGTACCTCCCTAAATGAAAAACTGTTTTTT | CASTSLNEKLFF
TRBJ2-2 | 15 | - | TRBV6-5 | - | TGTGCCAGCTCCTTCGTCGGAGAGAACACCGGGGAGCTGTTTTTT | CASSFVGENTGELFF
TRBJ2-7 | 15 | - | TRBV4-3 | - | TGCGCCAGCAGCCAAGATGACGGCGGAACCTACGAGCAGTACTTC | CASSQDDGGTYEQYF
TRBJ1-1 | 15 | - | TRBV14 | - | TGTGCCAGCAGGGGGGCGACAGGACCTAGTATTGAAGCTTTCTTT | CASRGATGPSIEAFF
TRBJ2-7 | 11 | - | TRBV6-5 | - | TGTGCCAGCGGGATGGGCTACGAGCAGTACTTC | CASGMGYEQYF